This T cell receptor (beta chain) was obtained from a study of OX40 agonist ivuxolimab in advanced cancers. V was clipped by 4 bases and J by 3 bases, with 13 bases between them. Germline V CDR1 and CDR2: GTSNPN, SVGIG (reference sequence). This CDR3 is 14 amino acids long. Only in-frame clones appear in the TCRdb table, and some are missing; sequencing was by immunoSEQ multiplex PCR. Of about 66,000 clones listed, roughly four fifths are singletons. The J gene is TRBJ2-1, the V gene TRBV30; D ambiguous. The TCR sequence derives from an adult with an advanced solid tumor such as melanoma, head and neck, liver or kidney cancer. The starting material was CD4+ or CD8+ T cells sorted from blood, obtained in a trial of the OX40 agonist ivuxolimab. The CDR3 sequence: CAWTQAVGYNEQFF. The CDR3 coding sequence is TGTGCCTGGACCCAAGCCGTGGGCTACAATGAGCAGTTCTTC.